These 16 T cell receptor beta chains were all obtained from the same sample, sequenced in a study of T cell responses to AZD1222 COVID-19 vaccine. The protocol was immunoSEQ multiplex PCR, while the TCRdb copy is restricted to in-frame clones and leaves out a portion. The repertoire consists of over 60,000 clones, with around 87% occurring once and the leading ten covering around 24%. The sequences come from peripheral blood, collected on day 0 of AZD1222 vaccination. The receptor source for this set is an adult in good health.

The chain employs TRBV3-1 (or the pseudogene TRBV3-2) and TRBJ1-2; no clear D. Trimming took off 0 bases at V and 4 bases at J, with 9 bases between the two ends. The germline V gene encodes CDR1 LGHDT and CDR2 YNNKEL (reference sequence). This CDR3 comprises 14 residues. CDR3: CASSQDPSSYGYTF. The CDR3, as DNA: TGTGCCAGCAGCCAAGATCCCAGTTCCTATGGCTACACCTTC.

The chain employs TRBV18 and TRBJ2-3; weak D call: TRBD1 (5 bases). The germline V gene encodes CDR1 KGHSH and CDR2 LQKENI. The V and J ends lost 5 bases and 4 bases respectively, with 10 bases between them. There are 13 residues in the CDR3. The CDR3 DNA reads as TGTGCCAGCTCAGACAGCAAGGCAGATACGCAGTATTTT. Amino acid sequence: CASSDSKADTQYF.

This chain connects TRBV9 to TRBJ1-1; D remains ambiguous. Trimming cost V 0 bases and J 4 bases, with 7 bases left between them. This CDR3 spans 13 amino acids. The germline gives CDR1 SGDLS, CDR2 YYNGEE. The CDR3 protein is CASSVAIGTEAFF. The CDR3 bases are TGTGCCAGCAGCGTAGCTATCGGCACTGAAGCTTTCTTT.

In this sample, this clone turned up a few times. The V call is TRBV30, the J call TRBJ1-2, with 12 positions matching TRBD1. The CDR3 runs to 12 residues. The J segment lost 8 bases and the V segment lost 7 bases, leaving 5 bases of the junction unmatched. CDR1 GTSNPN and CDR2 SVGIG come from the germline V gene (reference sequence). Written as DNA, the CDR3 is TGTGCCTCCGGGACAGGGGGCCAGGGCTACACCTTC. Encoded protein: CASGTGGQGYTF.

V is TRBV3-1 (or the pseudogene TRBV3-2) and J is TRBJ2-3, with TRBD2 matching 12 bases. V dropped 4 bases and J dropped 4; count of bases not matched to a gene: 3. CDR3 length equals 15 residues. Per germline, CDR1 LGHDT and CDR2 YNNKEL (reference sequence). CDR3 protein: CASSPSGGAADTQYF. CDR3 nucleotides: TGTGCCAGCAGCCCTAGCGGGGGGGCCGCAGATACGCAGTATTTT.

The chain links TRBV5-1 to TRBJ2-5; D is unclear. Germline CDR1 is SGHRS and CDR2 is YFSETQ. This CDR3 is 16 amino acids long. V was trimmed by 0 bases and J by 3 bases, leaving 15 bases between them. CDR3 nucleotides: TGCGCCAGCAGCTTGGGTTCTTTGACTTTAAAAGAGACCCAGTACTTC. Residues: CASSLGSLTLKETQYF.

The chain links TRBV27 to TRBJ2-3, with 12 bases that match TRBD2. The CDR3 runs 16 residues. V shed 5 bases and J 1 base; nucleotides not matched to a gene: 4. Germline V gene data show CDR1 as MNHEY and CDR2 as SMNVEV (reference sequence). CDR3 nucleotides: TGTGCCAGCAGTCCAAGACTAGCGGGGGGCACAGATACGCAGTATTTT. This translates into CASSPRLAGGTDTQYF.

V gene TRBV6-2 or TRBV6-3 combines with J gene TRBJ2-1; TRBD2 might be the D (7 bases). The CDR3 consists of 13 residues. V was clipped by 2 bases and J by 9 bases, with 11 bases between them. Germline loops: CDR1 MNHEY, CDR2 SVGEGT. DNA for the CDR3: TGTGCCAGCAGTTACCGGGGGGCAGGTGAGCAGTTCTTC. Protein: CASSYRGAGEQFF.

The gene calls are TRBV18 and TRBJ2-1; 9 nucleotides align to TRBD1. After removal of 4 bases from V and 7 bases from J, the junction contained 8 bases not matched to a gene. The CDR3 runs to 15 residues. Germline CDR1 and CDR2: KGHSH and LQKENI. The CDR3 DNA is TGTGCCAGCTCACGCACCGGGACAGGGTCTAATGAGCAGTTCTTC. Protein: CASSRTGTGSNEQFF. The entire variable domain, with the rest obtained from reference TRBV18 and TRBJ2-1, is as follows: NAGVMQNPRHLVRRRGQEARLRCSPMKGHSHVYWYRQLPEEGLKFMVYLQKENIIDESGMPKERFSAEFPKEGPSILRIQQVVRGDSAAYFCASSRTGTGSNEQFFGPGTRLTVL.

The chain employs TRBV19 and TRBJ1-4; TRBD1 aligns across 7 bases. Germline V gives CDR1 LNHDA, CDR2 SQIVND (reference sequence). The V and J ends lost 5 bases and 6 bases, in that order; junction bases with no gene match: 6. The CDR3 contains 14 residues. Here the CDR3 DNA reads TGTGCCAGTAGTCCACGACAGGGATATGAAAAACTGTTTTTT. Residues: CASSPRQGYEKLFF.

This clone occurred a few times. This chain links TRBV28 with TRBJ1-4; 11 nucleotides line up with TRBD1. V trimming: 3 bases; J trimming: 7 bases; junction bases outside the gene matches: 7. Per germline, CDR1 MDHEN and CDR2 SYDVKM. CDR3 length: 16 amino acids. The CDR3 DNA reads as TGTGCCAGCAGTTTGCCTGGCGGGACAGGGGGTGAAAAACTGTTTTTT. This encodes CASSLPGGTGGEKLFF. The full variable domain, with the rest looked up from reference TRBV28 and TRBJ1-4, is DVKVTQSSRYLVKRTGEKVFLECVQDMDHENMFWYRQDPGLGLRLIYFSYDVKMKEKGDIPEGYSVSREKKERFSLILESASTNQTSMYLCASSLPGGTGGEKLFFGSGTQLSVL.

The genes are TRBV7-2 and TRBJ2-7; 11 bases fit TRBD1. J was trimmed by 4 bases and V by 4 bases; bases with no gene match: 6. CDR1 and CDR2 (germline): SGHTA, FQGNSA. CDR3 length equals 15 residues. The CDR3 protein is CASSSPGTGGYEQYF. The CDR3 DNA is TGTGCCAGCAGCTCTCCCGGGACAGGGGGGTACGAGCAGTACTTC.

The chain joins TRBV3-1 (or the pseudogene TRBV3-2) to TRBJ1-6, with unresolved D. Trimming shortened V by 3 bases and J by 7 bases, and 13 bases separated the two germline ends. The CDR3 is 15 amino acids. CDR1 and CDR2 (germline): LGHDT, YNNKEL (reference sequence). The DNA of the CDR3 is TGTGCCAGCAGCCACGGGATCGGTCAGAATTCACCCCTCCACTTT. It encodes CASSHGIGQNSPLHF.

This clone was observed a few times. V and J are TRBV2 and TRBJ1-1; 7 positions agree with TRBD1. Germline trimming cut 7 bases from V and 1 base from J; bases unmatched to any gene: 3. Looked up from germline, CDR1 is SNHLY and CDR2 is FYNNEI. The CDR3 has 13 residues. CDR3 nucleotides: TGTGCCAGCAAGGGGACAGAGAACACTGAAGCTTTCTTT. It is translated as CASKGTENTEAFF.

The chain uses TRBV24-1 and TRBJ1-5; D unresolved. The CDR3 loop spans 11 amino acids. Per germline, CDR1 KGHDR and CDR2 SFDVKD. V was shortened by 9 bases and J by 5 bases, with 7 bases between the two germline ends. The CDR3 here is CATGSDQPQHF. CDR3 in DNA: TGTGCCACCGGATCAGATCAGCCCCAGCATTTT.

This chain joins TRBV7-9 and TRBJ1-1, with 8 bases matching TRBD1. CDR3 length: 11 amino acids. V trimming: 8 bases; J trimming: 5 bases; junction bases outside the gene matches: 1. Germline V gives CDR1 SEHNR, CDR2 FQNEAQ (reference sequence). The CDR3 coding sequence is TGTGCCAGCGGACAGGGAACTGAAGCTTTCTTT. It specifies CASGQGTEAFF.